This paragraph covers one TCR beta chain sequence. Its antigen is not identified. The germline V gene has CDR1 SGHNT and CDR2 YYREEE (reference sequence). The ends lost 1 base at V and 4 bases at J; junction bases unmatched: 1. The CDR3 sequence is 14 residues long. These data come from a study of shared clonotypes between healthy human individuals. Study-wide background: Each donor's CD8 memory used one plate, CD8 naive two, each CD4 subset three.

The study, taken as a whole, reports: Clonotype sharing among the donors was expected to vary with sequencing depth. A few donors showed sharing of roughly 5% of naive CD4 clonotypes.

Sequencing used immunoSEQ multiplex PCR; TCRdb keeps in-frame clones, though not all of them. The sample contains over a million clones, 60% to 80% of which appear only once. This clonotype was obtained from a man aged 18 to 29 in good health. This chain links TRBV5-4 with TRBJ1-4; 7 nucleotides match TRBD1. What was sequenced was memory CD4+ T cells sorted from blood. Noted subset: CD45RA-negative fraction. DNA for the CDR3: TGTGCCAGCAGCTTGCGACAGGGTAATGAAAAACTGTTTTTT. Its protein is CASSLRQGNEKLFF. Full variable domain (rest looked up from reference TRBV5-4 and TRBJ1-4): ETGVTQSPTHLIKTRGQQVTLRCSSQSGHNTVSWYQQALGQGPQFIFQYYREEENGRGNFPPRFSGLQFPNYSSELNVNALELDDSALYLCASSLRQGNEKLFFGSGTQLSVL.